A selection of T cell receptor beta chains follows, all from one sample in a study of cytomegalovirus exposure and HLA in healthy donors. Repertoires were generated with immunoSEQ multiplex PCR, while TCRdb's copy carries only in-frame clones and drops some. The sample yields fewer than 200,000 clones, around 80% seen once. Sequences were obtained from PBMCs. The receptor set was obtained from a woman between 45 and 60 years old in good health and CMV-seropositive. CDR3s include the opening cysteine and the closing phenylalanine or tryptophan. A D gene is named only where the DNA matches it firmly. Clone size is not always given. Where it is, it says once, few, many or a class for expanded clones.

D	V	J	size	CDR3	DNA
TRBD2	TRBV4-2	TRBJ2-7	once	CASSRGTTFYEQYF	TGTGCCAGCAGCCGCGGGACTACCTTCTACGAGCAGTACTTC
TRBD2	TRBV27	TRBJ2-2	.	CASRHPVGLAGGYTGELFF	TGTGCCAGCAGACATCCTGTGGGACTAGCGGGAGGGTACACCGGGGAGCTGTTTTTT
.	TRBV4-3	TRBJ1-2	few	CASSQEIYGNYGYTF	TGCGCCAGCAGCCAAGAAATTTACGGGAACTATGGCTACACCTTC
.	TRBV30	TRBJ1-3	.	CAWKRENTGNTIYF	TGTGCCTGGAAAAGGGAGAATACTGGAAACACCATATATTTT
.	TRBV21-1	TRBJ1-2	.	CASSTWDSLTGGYTF	TGTGCCAGCAGCACGTGGGACAGCCTTACGGGGGGCTACACCTTC
.	TRBV29-1	TRBJ2-1	.	CSVLSRPGEQFF	TGCAGCGTTCTATCCCGCCCTGGTGAGCAGTTCTTC
.	TRBV2	TRBJ1-2	.	CASSAEHNYGYTF	TGTGCCAGCAGTGCGGAGCATAACTATGGCTACACCTTC
.	TRBV7-6	TRBJ2-3	.	CASSRLTDTQYF	TGTGCCAGCAGCCGACTAACAGATACGCAGTATTTT
.	TRBV15	TRBJ1-2	.	CATSLTGDYGYTF	TGTGCCACCAGCCTGACAGGAGACTATGGCTACACCTTC
.	TRBV25-1	TRBJ2-7	.	CASRGGLSAYEQYF	TGTGCCAGCAGGGGGGGGCTTTCAGCCTACGAGCAGTACTTC
TRBD1	TRBV5-1	TRBJ1-6	.	CASSEIPGQNLPLHF	TGCGCCAGCAGCGAGATACCGGGACAGAATTTACCCCTCCACTTT
TRBD2	TRBV5-1	TRBJ2-7	.	CASSPDGGGSSYEQYF	TGCGCCAGCAGCCCCGACGGCGGGGGGAGCTCCTACGAGCAGTACTTC
TRBD1	TRBV10-3	TRBJ2-1	.	CAISREGDRVYNEQFF	TGTGCCATCAGTAGGGAAGGGGACAGAGTATACAATGAGCAGTTCTTC
TRBD1	TRBV5-8	TRBJ1-5	.	CASSLQGDQPQHF	TGTGCCAGCAGCTTACAGGGGGATCAGCCCCAGCATTTT
.	TRBV6-4	TRBJ2-3	.	CASSPLRGPTDTQYF	TGTGCCAGCAGTCCTTTGCGGGGACCCACAGATACGCAGTATTTT
TRBD1	TRBV19	TRBJ1-1	.	CASSTTGFTEAFF	TGTGCCAGTAGCACGACAGGGTTCACTGAAGCTTTCTTT
TRBD1	TRBV28	TRBJ1-5	.	CASRRQGWGNQPQHF	TGTGCCAGCAGGCGACAGGGGTGGGGCAATCAGCCCCAGCATTTT
.	TRBV2	TRBJ2-7	.	CASSERGISYEQYF	TGTGCCAGCAGTGAAAGGGGGATCTCCTACGAGCAGTACTTC
.	TRBV12-2	TRBJ2-3	.	CASRLALIAGSTDTQYF	TGTGCAAGTCGCTTAGCGCTAATAGCGGGGAGCACAGATACGCAGTATTTT
.	TRBV6-1	TRBJ1-5	.	CASSEFKGGNQPQHF	TGTGCCAGCAGTGAATTTAAAGGGGGCAATCAGCCCCAGCATTTT
TRBD1	TRBV9	TRBJ2-2	.	CASSVWDRAGELFF	TGTGCCAGCAGCGTATGGGACAGGGCCGGGGAGCTGTTTTTT
.	TRBV19	TRBJ1-5	few	CASQGGGPSNQPQHF	TGTGCCAGCCAAGGCGGAGGGCCAAGCAATCAGCCCCAGCATTTT
TRBD1	TRBV11-2	TRBJ1-2	.	CASSLLTGAAGYTF	TGTGCCAGCAGTTTGTTGACAGGGGCGGCTGGCTACACCTTC
TRBD2	TRBV7-2	TRBJ2-3	few	CASSLFASGPTDTQYF	TGTGCCAGCAGCTTATTCGCTAGCGGACCCACAGATACGCAGTATTTT
TRBD1	TRBV5-1	TRBJ1-2	.	CASSPRTGKDYGYTF	TGCGCCAGCAGCCCCCGGACAGGGAAAGACTATGGCTACACCTTC
.	TRBV7-9	TRBJ2-7	.	CASSRGLFYEQYF	TGTGCCAGCAGCCGGGGGTTATTCTACGAGCAGTACTTC
TRBD1	TRBV5-4	TRBJ2-1	.	CASSQPSSGGTQFF	TGTGCCAGCAGCCAACCCTCCTCAGGGGGAACGCAGTTCTTC
.	TRBV7-7	TRBJ2-7	.	CASSLAAQGEHEQYF	TGTGCTAGCAGCTTAGCGGCCCAGGGGGAACACGAGCAGTACTTC
TRBD1	TRBV19	TRBJ2-1	.	CASSTGGGSSYNEQFF	TGTGCCAGTAGTACAGGGGGCGGCTCGTCCTACAATGAGCAGTTCTTC
.	TRBV5-1	TRBJ1-1	.	CASSLDGGNTEAFF	TGCGCCAGCAGCTTGGACGGGGGGAACACTGAAGCTTTCTTT
.	TRBV2	TRBJ2-2	.	CASSGGAGELFF	TGTGCCAGCAGTGGGGGGGCCGGGGAGCTGTTTTTT
.	TRBV19	TRBJ1-5	.	CASKGPGQPQHF	TGTGCCAGTAAGGGCCCAGGGCAGCCCCAGCATTTT
.	TRBV28	TRBJ1-5	.	CASRGGGSNQPQHF	TGTGCCAGCAGGGGCGGCGGGAGCAATCAGCCCCAGCATTTT
TRBD2	TRBV19	TRBJ2-7	.	CASSYDSGRADEQYF	TGTGCCAGTAGTTACGATAGCGGGAGGGCGGACGAGCAGTACTTC
TRBD2	TRBV5-4	TRBJ2-1	.	CASSSSTSGHNEQFF	TGTGCCAGCAGCTCTTCGACTAGCGGGCACAATGAGCAGTTCTTC
.	TRBV7-2	TRBJ2-3	.	CASSLGSSYSTDTQYF	TGTGCCAGCAGCTTAGGAAGTTCCTATAGCACAGATACGCAGTATTTT
.	TRBV7-9	TRBJ1-5	.	CSSSWSGTTSNQPQHF	TGTTCCAGCAGCTGGTCCGGGACTACTAGCAATCAGCCCCAGCATTTT
.	TRBV29-1	TRBJ2-3	.	CSVEVGGLGTDTQYF	TGCAGCGTTGAGGTCGGAGGACTTGGCACAGATACGCAGTATTTT